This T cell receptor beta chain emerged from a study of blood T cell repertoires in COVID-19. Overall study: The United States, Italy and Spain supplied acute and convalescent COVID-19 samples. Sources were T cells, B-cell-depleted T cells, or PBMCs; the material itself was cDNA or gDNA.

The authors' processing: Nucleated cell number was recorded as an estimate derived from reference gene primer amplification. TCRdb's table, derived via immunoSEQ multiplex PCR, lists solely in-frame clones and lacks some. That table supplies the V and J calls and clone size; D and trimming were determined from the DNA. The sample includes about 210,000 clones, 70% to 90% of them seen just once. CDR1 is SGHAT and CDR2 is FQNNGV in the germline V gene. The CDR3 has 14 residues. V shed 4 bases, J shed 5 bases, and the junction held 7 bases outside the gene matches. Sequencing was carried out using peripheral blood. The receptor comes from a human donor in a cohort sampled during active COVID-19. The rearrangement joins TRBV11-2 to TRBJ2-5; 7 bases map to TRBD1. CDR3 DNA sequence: TGTGCCAGCAGCTCCAAGGGGGCGCGGGAGACCCAGTACTTC. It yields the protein CASSSKGARETQYF.